A few counts support the clone carrying this T cell receptor (beta chain). Its antigen remains unknown. In the original processing: For papillary thyroid cancer, a distant-metastasis classifier was constructed from CDR3 differences observed across clinicopathological groups. TCRdb re-called the PCR reads with MiXCR. TCRdb assigned the V and J calls; the authors' analysis was not used. Among just over 20,000 clones, about a third were seen once, and the ten largest hold over 25%. This entry belongs to a study of metastatic and nonmetastatic thyroid tumors. Study context: Comparison of repertoires was carried out across blood and tumor or nodule tissue from malignant and benign thyroid patients.

Patients were all untreated before their thyroid surgery. V gave up 0 bases and J gave up 5 bases, with 4 bases separating them. CDR1 MNHNY and CDR2 SVGAGI come from the germline V gene (reference sequence). The CDR3 has 13 residues. The study, taken as a whole, reports: Reports indicated that malignant thyroid tumors showed significantly higher TCR beta diversity than benign nodules did, in blood and tumor.

Specimen: tumor tissue. The TCR was taken from a female donor with papillary thyroid cancer or a benign thyroid nodule (not recorded which). Some clones in this sample may be carry-over from other donors' samples. J is TRBJ2-2 and V is TRBV6-6; D gene unclear. CDR3 residues: CASSYSPTGELFF. The DNA of the CDR3 is TGTGCCAGCAGTTACTCGCCAACCGGGGAGCTGTTTTTT.